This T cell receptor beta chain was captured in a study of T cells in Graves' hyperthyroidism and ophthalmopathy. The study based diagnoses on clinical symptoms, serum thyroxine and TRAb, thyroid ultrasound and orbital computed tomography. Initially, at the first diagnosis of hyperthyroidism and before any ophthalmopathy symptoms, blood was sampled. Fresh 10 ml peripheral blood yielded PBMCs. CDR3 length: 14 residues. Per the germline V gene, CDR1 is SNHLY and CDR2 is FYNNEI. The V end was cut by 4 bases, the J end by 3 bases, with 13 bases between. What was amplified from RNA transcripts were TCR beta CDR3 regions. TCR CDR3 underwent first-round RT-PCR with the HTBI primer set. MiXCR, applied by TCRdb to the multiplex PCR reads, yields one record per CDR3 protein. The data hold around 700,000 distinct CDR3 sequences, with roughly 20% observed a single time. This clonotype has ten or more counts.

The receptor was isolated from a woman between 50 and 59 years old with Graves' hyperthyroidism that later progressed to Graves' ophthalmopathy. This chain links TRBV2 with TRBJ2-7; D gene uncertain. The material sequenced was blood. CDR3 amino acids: CASSGKTGLYEQYF. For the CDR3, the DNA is TGTGCCAGCAGTGGAAAAACTGGGCTCTACGAGCAGTACTTC.